This TCR beta chain was sequenced for a study of blood T cell repertoires in COVID-19. The method was immunoSEQ multiplex PCR; TCRdb's version includes in-frame clones alone and lacks a portion of them. The table records about 240,000 clones, approximately 86% of them present only once. The CDR3 consists of 15 residues. The germline gives CDR1 KGHSH, CDR2 LQKENI. Deletions cut 1 base from V and 2 bases from J, with 8 bases between. This clonotype was obtained from a woman between 35 and 50 years old with acute COVID-19. Source material: PBMCs or T cells enriched from blood (not recorded which). The chain links TRBV18 to TRBJ2-2; possible D gene TRBD1, 6 bases. The CDR3 nucleotides read TGTGCCAGCTCACCACAGGACAGAAACACCGGGGAGCTGTTTTTT. Its translation: CASSPQDRNTGELFF.